This TCR beta chain is from a study of T cell clonotyping in hematopoietic cell transplantation. Recipients were bled about 28 days pretransplant and at posttransplant days 30, 100, 180. This clone was recorded once. Its antigen remains unknown. Sequenced by immunoSEQ multiplex PCR; TCRdb stores in-frame clones only, minus some. The sample contains approximately 4,500 clones, approximately 85% of which appear only once. Overall study findings and caveats: Pathologically expanded recipient clonotypes increased progressively from day 30 to day 180 as diversity fell. Broader posttransplant TCR repertoire diversity was predicted by graft donor and pretransplant recipient Inverse Simpson Index values.

The CDR3 spans 21 residues. V shed 2 bases and J 0 bases; nucleotides not matched to a gene: 15. Germline CDR1 LNHDA, CDR2 SQIVND (reference sequence). The genes are TRBV19 and TRBJ2-1; 11 positions match TRBD2. This specimen was peripheral blood mononuclear cells, taken 180 days after allogeneic stem cell transplant. The sequence was collected from a male patient between 55 and 70 years old who had an allogeneic stem cell transplant from an unrelated donor, so T cells may come from the graft donor. Some clones in this sample may be carry-over from other donors' samples. In DNA form, the CDR3 reads TGTGCCAGTAGTATAAGTCTTTGGCTAGCGGGGGGCCAAAGCTCCTACAATGAGCAGTTCTTC. This sequence encodes CASSISLWLAGGQSSYNEQFF.